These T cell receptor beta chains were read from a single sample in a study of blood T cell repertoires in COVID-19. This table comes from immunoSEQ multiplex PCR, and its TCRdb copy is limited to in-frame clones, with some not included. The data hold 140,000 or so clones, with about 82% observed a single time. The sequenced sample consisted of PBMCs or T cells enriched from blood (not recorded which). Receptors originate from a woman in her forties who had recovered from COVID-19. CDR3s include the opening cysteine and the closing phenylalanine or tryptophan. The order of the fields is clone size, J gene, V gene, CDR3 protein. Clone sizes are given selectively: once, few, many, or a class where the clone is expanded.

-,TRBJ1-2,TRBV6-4,CASSDSGTGGLVGYTF
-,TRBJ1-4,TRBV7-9,CASSLADRNEKLFF
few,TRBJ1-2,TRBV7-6,CASSLEQGSGYTF
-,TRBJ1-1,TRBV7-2,CASSLSRASEAFF
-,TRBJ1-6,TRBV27,CASSFRDRGMAPLHF
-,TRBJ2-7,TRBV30,CAWSRKGTGTYEQYF
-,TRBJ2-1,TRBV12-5,CASGLGGNEQFF
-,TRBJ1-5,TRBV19,CASSMARQSLGPQHF
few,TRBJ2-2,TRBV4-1,CASSQSDLFLTGELFF
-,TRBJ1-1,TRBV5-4,CASSVRANTEAFF
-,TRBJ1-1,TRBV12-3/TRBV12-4,CASSYREVEAFF
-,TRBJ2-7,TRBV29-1,CSVARTPQGAGEQYF
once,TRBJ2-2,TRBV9,CASSDSANTGELFF
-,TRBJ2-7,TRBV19,CASSIDGDSYEQYF
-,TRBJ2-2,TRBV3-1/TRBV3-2,CASSPPGAGEVTGELFF
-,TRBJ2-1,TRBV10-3,CAITRYSGSSYNEQFF
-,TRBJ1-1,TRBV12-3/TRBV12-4,CAGSSALNTEAFF
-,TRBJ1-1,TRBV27,CASSLSVGQGRAFF
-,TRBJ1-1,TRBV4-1,CASSHEQLSSLSRTEAFF
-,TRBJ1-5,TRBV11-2,CASSTGGNQPQHF
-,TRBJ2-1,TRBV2,CARQGLRNEQFF
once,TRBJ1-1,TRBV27,CASSLSQGNTEAFF
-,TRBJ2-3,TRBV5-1,CASRDPSGRGKSDTQYF
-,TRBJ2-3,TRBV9,CASSPRDTDTQYF
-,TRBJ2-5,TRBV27,CASSSLAGTGSQYF
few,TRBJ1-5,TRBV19,CASYAEGQGVLGDQPQHF
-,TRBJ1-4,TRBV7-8,CASSPGTGETNEKLFF
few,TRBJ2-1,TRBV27,CASWSHPRDEQFF
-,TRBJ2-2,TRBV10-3,CAITREGPIQSNTGELFF
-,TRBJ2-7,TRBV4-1,CASSQGEREGREQYF
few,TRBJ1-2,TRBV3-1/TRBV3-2,CASSQMQGNYGYTF
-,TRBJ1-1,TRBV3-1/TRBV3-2,CASSQMEGNTEAFF
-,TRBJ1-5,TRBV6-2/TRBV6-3,CASSRAFRGTLGNQPQHF
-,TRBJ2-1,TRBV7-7,CASSSNLAGDSYNEQFF
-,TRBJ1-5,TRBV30,CAWSAGDISNQPQHF
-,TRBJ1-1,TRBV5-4,CASSVPGQGNTEAFF
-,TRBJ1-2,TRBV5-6,CASSLAGGQGGYTF
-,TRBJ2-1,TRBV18,CASSPPEGAPLNEQFF
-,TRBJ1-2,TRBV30,CAWSTTGTGGGRGYTF
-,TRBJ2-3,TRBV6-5,CASSYSPSGSSDTQYF
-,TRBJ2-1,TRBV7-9,CASSRTGGDHDSQFF
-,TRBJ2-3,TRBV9,CASSTRTSVTTDTQYF
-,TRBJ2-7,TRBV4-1,CASSHGRGSYEQYF
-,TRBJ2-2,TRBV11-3,CASSLGQTSNTGELFF
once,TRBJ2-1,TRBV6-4,CASSQNSGSFGEQFF
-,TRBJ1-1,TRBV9,CASSAWDSSNTEAFF
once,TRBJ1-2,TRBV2,CASREPGGDGYTF
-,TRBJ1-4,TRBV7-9,CASSLDGGYNEKLFF
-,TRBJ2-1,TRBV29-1,CSVERREAPIVFF
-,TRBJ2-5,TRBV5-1,CASSLGDRGLVETQYF
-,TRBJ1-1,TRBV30,CAWSVGRNTEAFF
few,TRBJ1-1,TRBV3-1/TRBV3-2,CASSQDSTGGRAFF
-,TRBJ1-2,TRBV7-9,CASSPPSFIEYGYTF